The 20 T cell receptor beta chains listed next were all sequenced from one sample in a study of blood T cell repertoires in COVID-19. Profiled with immunoSEQ multiplex PCR; TCRdb holds only in-frame clones, not every one. In the table there are 200,000 or so clones, approximately 80% of which are singletons. The sequencing input was PBMCs or T cells enriched from blood (not recorded which). All receptors derive from a middle-aged woman with acute COVID-19.

The sample holds a few counts of this clone. The chain links TRBV7-3 to TRBJ2-3, with 11 positions matching TRBD2. Unmatched junction bases numbered 4, after V lost 3 bases and J lost 2 bases. This CDR3 is 16 amino acids long. CDR1 and CDR2 (germline): SGHTA, FQGTGA. The CDR3 reads CASSFLAGGTTDTQYF. The CDR3 bases are TGTGCCAGCAGCTTCCTAGCGGGAGGTACCACAGATACGCAGTATTTT.

V and J are TRBV5-1 and TRBJ2-5; the D gene is possibly TRBD2 (6 bases). The V gene lost 0 bases and the J gene lost 2 bases, with 8 bases spanning the gap. This CDR3 spans 14 amino acids. The germline V gene has CDR1 SGHRS and CDR2 YFSETQ. The CDR3 region has the DNA TGCGCCAGCAGCTTGGTCGGGGGACAAGAGACCCAGTACTTC. The encoded protein is CASSLVGGQETQYF.

This chain connects TRBV5-4 to TRBJ2-3; TRBD2 is a possible D gene (5 bases). CDR3 size: 15 residues. Trimming cost V 4 bases and J 2 bases, with 14 bases left between them. Germline CDR1 and CDR2: SGHNT and YYREEE (reference sequence). The CDR3: CASSLRAENTDTQYF. The CDR3 region has the DNA TGTGCCAGCAGCCTAAGAGCGGAGAACACAGATACGCAGTATTTT. Full variable domain (rest looked up from reference TRBV5-4 and TRBJ2-3): ETGVTQSPTHLIKTRGQQVTLRCSSQSGHNTVSWYQQALGQGPQFIFQYYREEENGRGNFPPRFSGLQFPNYSSELNVNALELDDSALYLCASSLRAENTDTQYFGPGTRLTVL.

The chain joins TRBV7-9 to TRBJ1-1; no firm D call. This CDR3 region has 12 residues. CDR1 is SEHNR and CDR2 is FQNEAQ in the germline V gene (reference sequence). Trimming cost V 5 bases and J 8 bases, with 12 bases left between them. The CDR3 DNA follows: TGTGCCAGCAGCCCCTGGGAGGCAGAAGCTTTCTTT. Its protein is CASSPWEAEAFF. The whole variable domain, remainder taken from reference TRBV7-9 and TRBJ1-1, is DTGVSQNPRHKITKRGQNVTFRCDPISEHNRLYWYRQTLGQGPEFLTYFQNEAQLEKSRLLSDRFSAERPKGSFSTLEIQRTEQGDSAMYLCASSPWEAEAFFGQGTRLTVV.

V usage is TRBV6-5 and J usage is TRBJ2-7; 14 nucleotides agree with TRBD2. V shed 6 bases, J shed 5 bases, and the junction held 0 bases outside the gene matches. CDR1 MNHEY and CDR2 SVGAGI come from the germline V gene. The CDR3 is 13 residues long. The DNA of the CDR3 is TGTGCCAGCAGGGGACTAGCGGGAGACGAGCAGTACTTC. Encoded protein: CASRGLAGDEQYF.

This clone was seen only a few times. The CDR3 loop reads CASSLRLTNANTGELFF. The DNA of the CDR3 is TGTGCCAGCAGCTTAAGACTAACAAACGCGAACACCGGGGAGCTGTTTTTT. This chain joins TRBV7-9 and TRBJ2-2; the D gene is possibly TRBD2 (5 bases). CDR1 SEHNR and CDR2 FQNEAQ come from the germline V gene (reference sequence). V was clipped by 2 bases and J by 0 bases, with 13 bases between them. The CDR3 extends over 17 amino acids.

The CDR3 protein is CASSALGGNTIYF. Here the CDR3 DNA reads TGTGCCAGCAGCGCGCTAGGTGGAAACACCATATATTTT. The V and J genes are TRBV9 and TRBJ1-3; D ambiguous. Germline V gene sequence: CDR1 SGDLS, CDR2 YYNGEE. The CDR3 has 13 amino acids. V lost 3 bases and J lost 3, with 7 bases in between.

A few counts support this clone. The rearrangement uses TRBV19 and TRBJ2-3; tentatively, D is TRBD2 (5 bases). With 6 bases removed from V and 5 bases from J, the gap between germline ends came to 6 bases. CDR3 length: 11 amino acids. The germline V gene has CDR1 LNHDA and CDR2 SQIVND (reference sequence). The CDR3 here is CASRAGDTQYF. CDR3 DNA: TGTGCCAGTAGGGCGGGAGATACGCAGTATTTT.

V is TRBV6-1 and J is TRBJ1-4, with TRBD1 as a possible D gene (6 bases). V was shortened by 3 bases and J by 6 bases, with 17 bases between the two germline ends. CDR1 MNHNS and CDR2 SASEGT come from the germline V gene. CDR3 length equals 16 residues. The CDR3: CASSDLRGSGDEKLFF. CDR3 sequence (DNA): TGTGCCAGCAGTGATTTAAGGGGCTCAGGGGATGAAAAACTGTTTTTT.

Comments on this clone: Distinct nucleotide sequences in the sample also encode this CDR3. This chain links TRBV2 with TRBJ1-5; the D is unclear. Germline assignment: CDR1 SNHLY and CDR2 FYNNEI. V was cut by 3 bases and J by 0 bases, with 6 bases left in between. The CDR3 contains 14 residues. CDR3 in amino acids: CASSDSHSNQPQHF. Written as DNA, the CDR3 is TGTGCCAGCAGTGATAGTCATAGCAATCAGCCCCAGCATTTT. Based on the CDR3 plus reference TRBV2 and TRBJ1-5, the full variable domain is EPEVTQTPSHQVTQMGQEVILRCVPISNHLYFYWYRQILGQKVEFLVSFYNNEISEKSEIFDDQFSVERPDGSNFTLKIRSTKLEDSAMYFCASSDSHSNQPQHFGDGTRLSIL.

Only one count was recorded for this clone. The chain links TRBV5-4 to TRBJ1-2; D gene uncertain. From germline, CDR1 is SGHNT and CDR2 YYREEE (reference sequence). CDR3 length equals 12 residues. Between the trimmed V and J ends, which lost 0 bases and 5 bases, there was a span of 5 bases. The CDR3 loop is CASSLAGYGYTF. CDR3 nucleotide sequence: TGTGCCAGCAGCTTGGCAGGTTATGGCTACACCTTC.

CDR3 bases: TGTGCCAGCAGCTTAGATCAGGGCACCGGGGAGCTGTTTTTT. Its translation: CASSLDQGTGELFF. The chain is built from TRBV7-2 and TRBJ2-2, with a possible D match to TRBD1 (5 bases). CDR1 is SGHTA and CDR2 is FQGNSA in the germline V gene. This CDR3 has 14 residues. Trimming took off 1 base at V and 4 bases at J, with 7 bases between the two ends.

This sequence joins TRBV10-3 and TRBJ2-1, with 8 nucleotides matching TRBD2. Germline assignment: CDR1 ENHRY and CDR2 SYGVKD. The CDR3 has 15 residues. The trim removed 6 bases at V and 4 bases at J, leaving 8 bases unmatched. The CDR3 region has the DNA TGTGCCATCAGCCTTAGCGGGGTAGGGTACAATGAGCAGTTCTTC. Residues: CAISLSGVGYNEQFF.

The table lists this clone with a few counts. The V gene is TRBV6-2 or TRBV6-3, the J gene TRBJ1-5; no clear D. This CDR3 has 17 residues. Germline-derived CDR1 and CDR2 are MNHEY and SVGEGT. Trimming left V 2 bases short and J 0 bases short, with 14 bases between. CDR3 protein: CASSYKGTLASNQPQHF. CDR3 nucleotides: TGTGCCAGCAGTTACAAAGGCACCCTAGCTAGCAATCAGCCCCAGCATTTT.

This chain joins TRBV7-2 and TRBJ1-2; TRBD1 is a possible D gene (5 bases). With 2 bases removed from V and 4 bases from J, the gap between germline ends came to 8 bases. The CDR3 runs 13 residues. Germline V gene data show CDR1 as SGHTA and CDR2 as FQGNSA. The CDR3 DNA reads TGTGCCAGCAGCTTAACCGGGGGCTATGGCTACACCTTC. Its translation: CASSLTGGYGYTF.

This chain uses TRBV7-6 with TRBJ1-4; 7 bases fit TRBD1. This CDR3 comprises 16 residues. The ends lost 3 bases at V and 4 bases at J; junction bases unmatched: 8. The germline gives CDR1 SGHVS, CDR2 FNYEAQ. The CDR3: CASSLEAGQDNEKLFF. CDR3 sequence (DNA): TGTGCCAGCAGCTTGGAGGCAGGACAGGATAATGAAAAACTGTTTTTT. Looking up the rest from reference TRBV7-6 and TRBJ1-4 gives the full variable domain: GAGVSQSPRYKVTKRGQDVALRCDPISGHVSLYWYRQALGQGPEFLTYFNYEAQQDKSGLPNDRFSAERPEGSISTLTIQRTEQRDSAMYRCASSLEAGQDNEKLFFGSGTQLSVL.

Concerning this clone: Compared with germline, one end of the junction differs, possibly owing to a read error. This chain joins TRBV7-7 and TRBJ1-6; TRBD1 matches 8 bases. Looked up from germline, CDR1 is SSHAT and CDR2 is FNYEAQ (reference sequence). The CDR3 has 15 amino acids. This CDR3 is CASSATGDRNSPLHF. In nucleotides, the CDR3 is TGTGCTAGCAGCGCGACAGGGGATCGAAATTCACCCCTCCACTTT.

The chain is built from TRBV30 and TRBJ1-1; no firm D call. Between the trimmed V and J ends, which lost 0 bases and 1 base, there was a span of 9 bases. Germline-derived CDR1 and CDR2 are GTSNPN and SVGIG (reference sequence). The CDR3 is 14 amino acids. The CDR3 DNA follows: TGTGCCTGGAGTGTACGTGCGGGGAACACTGAAGCTTTCTTT. It codes for CAWSVRAGNTEAFF.

Turning to this clone: Additional DNA sequences in this sample encode the identical CDR3. The V and J genes are TRBV18 and TRBJ1-4; 9 nucleotides align to TRBD1. Germline V lookup: CDR1 KGHSH, CDR2 LQKENI. The CDR3 spans 15 residues. With V trimmed by 3 bases and J by 2 bases, 1 base remained unmatched. The CDR3 loop is CASSPGQGTNEKLFF. In nucleotides, the CDR3 is TGTGCCAGCTCACCCGGACAGGGGACTAATGAAAAACTGTTTTTT.

The rearrangement uses TRBV5-1 and TRBJ1-2, with 8 bases aligning to TRBD1. This CDR3 has 13 amino acids. Germline V gene data show CDR1 as SGHRS and CDR2 as YFSETQ. The V and J ends lost 7 bases and 6 bases, in that order; junction bases with no gene match: 8. CDR3: CASATGGRDGYTF. The CDR3 bases are TGCGCCAGCGCTACAGGGGGTAGGGATGGCTACACCTTC.